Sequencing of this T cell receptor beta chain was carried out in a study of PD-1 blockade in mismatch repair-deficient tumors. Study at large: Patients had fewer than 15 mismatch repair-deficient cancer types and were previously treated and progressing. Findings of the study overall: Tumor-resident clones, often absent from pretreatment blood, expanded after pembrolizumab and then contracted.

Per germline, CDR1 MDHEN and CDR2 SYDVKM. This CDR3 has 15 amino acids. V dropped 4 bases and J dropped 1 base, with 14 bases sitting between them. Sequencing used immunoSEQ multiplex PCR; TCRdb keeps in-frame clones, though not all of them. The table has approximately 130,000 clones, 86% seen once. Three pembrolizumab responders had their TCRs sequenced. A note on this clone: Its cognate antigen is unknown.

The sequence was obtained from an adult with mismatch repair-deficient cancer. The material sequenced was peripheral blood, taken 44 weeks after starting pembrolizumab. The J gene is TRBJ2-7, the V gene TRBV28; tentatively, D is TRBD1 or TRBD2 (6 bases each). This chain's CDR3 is CASSSGAQGSYEQYF. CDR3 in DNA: TGTGCCAGCAGTTCGGGGGCGCAGGGTTCCTACGAGCAGTACTTC.